This record concerns one T cell receptor beta chain sequence. What it binds is not known. The V end lost 0 bases, the J end lost 5 bases, and 9 bases lay between the germline ends. Germline V gene data show CDR1 as SGHRS and CDR2 as YFSETQ. This CDR3 comprises 14 residues. The genomic DNA of each subset was split evenly across several immunoSEQ plates. Profiled with immunoSEQ multiplex PCR; TCRdb holds only in-frame clones, not every one. This table holds 2 million to 2.5 million clones, around 93% found once. The sample comes from a study of shared clonotypes between healthy human individuals. Study results and caveats: In several donors, around 5% of naive CD4 clonotypes appeared in common.

The genes are TRBV5-1 and TRBJ1-5; no definite D call. The sequence was collected from a young man in good health. Some clones in this sample may be carry-over from other donors' samples. The specimen sequenced was naive CD4+ T cells from PBMCs. Subset: CD45RA+ positively selected. For the CDR3, the DNA is TGCGCCAGCAGCTTGGCCGGGAGGGATCAGCCCCAGCATTTT. This gives the protein CASSLAGRDQPQHF. Combining the CDR3 with reference TRBV5-1 and TRBJ1-5 gives the whole variable domain KAGVTQTPRYLIKTRGQQVTLSCSPISGHRSVSWYQQTPGQGLQFLFEYFSETQRNKGNFPGRFSGRQFSNSRSEMNVSTLELGDSALYLCASSLAGRDQPQHFGDGTRLSIL.